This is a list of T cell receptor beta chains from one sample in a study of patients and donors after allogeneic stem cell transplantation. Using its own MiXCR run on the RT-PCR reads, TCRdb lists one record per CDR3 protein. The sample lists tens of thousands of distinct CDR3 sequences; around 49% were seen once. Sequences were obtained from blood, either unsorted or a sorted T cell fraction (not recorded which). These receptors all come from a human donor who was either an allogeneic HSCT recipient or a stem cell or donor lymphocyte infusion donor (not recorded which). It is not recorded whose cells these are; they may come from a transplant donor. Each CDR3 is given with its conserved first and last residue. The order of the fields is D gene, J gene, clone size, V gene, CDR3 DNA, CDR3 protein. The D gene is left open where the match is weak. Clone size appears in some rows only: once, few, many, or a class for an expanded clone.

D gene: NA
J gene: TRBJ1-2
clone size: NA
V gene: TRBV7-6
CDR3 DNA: TGTGCCAGCAGCCCCACAGAATTAGGCTATGGCTACACCTTC
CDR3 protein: CASSPTELGYGYTF

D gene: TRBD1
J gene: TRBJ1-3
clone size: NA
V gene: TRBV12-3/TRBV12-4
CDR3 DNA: TGTGCCAGCAGCGCACAGGGGCAGAGCTCTGGAAACACCATATATTTT
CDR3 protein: CASSAQGQSSGNTIYF

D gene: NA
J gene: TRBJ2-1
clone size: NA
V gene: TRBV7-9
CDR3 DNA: TGTGCCAGCCTTGAAAGCTCCTACAATGAGCAGTTCTTC
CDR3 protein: CASLESSYNEQFF

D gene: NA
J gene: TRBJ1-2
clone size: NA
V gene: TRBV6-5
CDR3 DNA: TGTGCCAGCAGTTACTCTACGGCAGGGAGCTATGGCTACACCTTC
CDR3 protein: CASSYSTAGSYGYTF

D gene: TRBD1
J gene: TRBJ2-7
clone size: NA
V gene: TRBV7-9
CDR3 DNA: TGTGCCAGCAGCCCGAGATCTGGGACAGCCGTCTACGAGCAGTACTTC
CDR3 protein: CASSPRSGTAVYEQYF

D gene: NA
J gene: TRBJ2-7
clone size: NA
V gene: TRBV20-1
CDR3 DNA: TGCAGTGCTAGTTTGGCGGGGTGGCCGGAGGGGCAGTACTTC
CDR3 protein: CSASLAGWPEGQYF

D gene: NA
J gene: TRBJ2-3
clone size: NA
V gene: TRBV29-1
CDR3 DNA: TGCAGCGCACAGGGATTAGGGCATGGAGATACGCAGTATTTT
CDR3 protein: CSAQGLGHGDTQYF

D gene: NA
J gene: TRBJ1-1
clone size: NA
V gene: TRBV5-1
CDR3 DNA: TGCGCCAGCAGCTTGTTGGGTCAAACGAACACTGAAGCTTTCTTT
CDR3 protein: CASSLLGQTNTEAFF

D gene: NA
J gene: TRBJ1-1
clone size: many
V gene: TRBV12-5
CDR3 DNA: TGTGCTAGTGGTTTGGTTCCGCATCTCCCGGGACGGATGAACACTGAAGCTTTCTTT
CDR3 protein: CASGLVPHLPGRMNTEAFF

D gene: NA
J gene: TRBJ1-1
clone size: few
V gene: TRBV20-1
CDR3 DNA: TGCAGTGCTAGTCATCAGCCTGAAGCTTTCTTT
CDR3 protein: CSASHQPEAFF

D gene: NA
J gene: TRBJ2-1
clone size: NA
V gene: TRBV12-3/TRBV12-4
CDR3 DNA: TGTGCCAGCAGTTTACTAGCCTACAATGAGCAGTTCTTC
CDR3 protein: CASSLLAYNEQFF

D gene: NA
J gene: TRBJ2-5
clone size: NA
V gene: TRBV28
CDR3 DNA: TGTGCCAGCAGTTTCCGCCTATTTCGACACTTTTACCAAGAGACCCAGTACTTC
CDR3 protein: CASSFRLFRHFYQETQYF

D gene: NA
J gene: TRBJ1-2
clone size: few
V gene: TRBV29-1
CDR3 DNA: TGCAGCGTGACCCTAATGGGGCGCGGCTACACCTTC
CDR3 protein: CSVTLMGRGYTF

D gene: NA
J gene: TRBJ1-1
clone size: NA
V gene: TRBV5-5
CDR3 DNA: TGTGCCAGCAGCTCAGACACTGAAGCTTTCTTT
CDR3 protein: CASSSDTEAFF

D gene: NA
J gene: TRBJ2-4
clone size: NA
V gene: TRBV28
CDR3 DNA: TGTGCCAGCAGTTTATATACGGAGACCCCCTCCGTTCAGTACTTC
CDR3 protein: CASSLYTETPSVQYF

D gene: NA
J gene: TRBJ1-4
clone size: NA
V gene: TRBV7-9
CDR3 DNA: TGTGCCAGCGTCGAGGGGCCTCTAACTAATGAAAAACTGTTTTTT
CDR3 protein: CASVEGPLTNEKLFF

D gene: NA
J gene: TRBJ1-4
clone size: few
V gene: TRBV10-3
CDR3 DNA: TGTGCCATCAGTGAGTCCCTAACCGGGGGACAATCGGAAAAACTGTTTTTT
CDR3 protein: CAISESLTGGQSEKLFF

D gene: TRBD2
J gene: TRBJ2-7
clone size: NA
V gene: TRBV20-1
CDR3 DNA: TGCAGTGCTAGAGATACCGGGACTAGCGTATACGAGCAGTACTTC
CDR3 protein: CSARDTGTSVYEQYF

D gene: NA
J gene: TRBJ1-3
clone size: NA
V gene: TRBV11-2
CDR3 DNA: TGTGCCAGCAGCTTGGGTGTCTCTGGAAACACCATATATTTT
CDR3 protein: CASSLGVSGNTIYF

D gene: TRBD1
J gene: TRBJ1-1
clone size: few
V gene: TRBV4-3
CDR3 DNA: TGCGCCAGCAGCCAATTGCCAGGACAGGAGGACACTGAAGCTTTCTTT
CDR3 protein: CASSQLPGQEDTEAFF

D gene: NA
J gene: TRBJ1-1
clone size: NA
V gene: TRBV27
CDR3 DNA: TGTGCCAGCAGTTCCCCCGGGACCAACACTGAAGCTTTCTTT
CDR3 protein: CASSSPGTNTEAFF

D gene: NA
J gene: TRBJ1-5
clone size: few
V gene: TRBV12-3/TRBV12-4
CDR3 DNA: TGTGCCAGCAACCAGGGACAATATAATCAGCCCCAGCATTTT
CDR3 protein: CASNQGQYNQPQHF

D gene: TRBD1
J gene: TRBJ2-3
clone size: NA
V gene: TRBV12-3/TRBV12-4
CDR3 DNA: TGTGCCAGCAGATCCGGACAGGGGTTCACAGATACGCAGTATTTT
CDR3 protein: CASRSGQGFTDTQYF

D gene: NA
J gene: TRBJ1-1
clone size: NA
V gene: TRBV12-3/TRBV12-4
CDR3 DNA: TGTGCCAGCAGTTTTTGGGACGCTGAAGCTTTCTTT
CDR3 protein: CASSFWDAEAFF

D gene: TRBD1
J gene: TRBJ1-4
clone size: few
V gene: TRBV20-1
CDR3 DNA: TGCAGTGCTTCGACAGGGATTAATGAAAAACTGTTTTTT
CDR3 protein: CSASTGINEKLFF

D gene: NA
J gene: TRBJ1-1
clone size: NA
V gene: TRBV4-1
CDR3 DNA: TGCGCCAGCAGCCAAGGATCAGGGAGGGACACTGAAGCTTTCTTT
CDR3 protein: CASSQGSGRDTEAFF

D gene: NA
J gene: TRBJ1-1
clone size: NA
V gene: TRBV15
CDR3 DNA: TGTGCCACCAGCAGAGAGAGGCCCCTTGGGGAGAACACTGAAGCTTTCTTT
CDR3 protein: CATSRERPLGENTEAFF

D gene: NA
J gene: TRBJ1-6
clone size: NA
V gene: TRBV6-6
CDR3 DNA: TGTGCCAGCAGTTACGCGCGTTCACCCCTCCACTTT
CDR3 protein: CASSYARSPLHF

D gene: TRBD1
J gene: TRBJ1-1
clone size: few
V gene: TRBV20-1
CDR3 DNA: TGCAGTGCTAGAGTTAACAGGGGTTACACTGAAGCTTTCTTT
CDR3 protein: CSARVNRGYTEAFF

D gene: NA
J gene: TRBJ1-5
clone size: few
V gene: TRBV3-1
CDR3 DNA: TGTGCCAGCAGCCAAGATCAAGTAAAGCGCAGAAATCAGCCCCAGCATTTT
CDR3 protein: CASSQDQVKRRNQPQHF

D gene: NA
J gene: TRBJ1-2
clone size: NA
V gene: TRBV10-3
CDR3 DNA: TGTGCCATACAACCCGACCCCGGGAGGGAGGGCTACACCTTC
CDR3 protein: CAIQPDPGREGYTF

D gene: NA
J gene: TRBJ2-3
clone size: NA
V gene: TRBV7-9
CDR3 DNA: TGTGCCAGCAGCTTAGACCGTGTTGATACGCAGTATTTT
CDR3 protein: CASSLDRVDTQYF

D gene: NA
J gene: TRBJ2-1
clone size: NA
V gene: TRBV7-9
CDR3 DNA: TGTGCCAGCAGCTCGGGCGGGGCTAGCGATCTATACAATGAGCAGTTCTTC
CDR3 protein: CASSSGGASDLYNEQFF

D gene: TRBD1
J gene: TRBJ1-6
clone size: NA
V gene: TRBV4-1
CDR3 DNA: TGCGCCAGCAGCACAGGGGGAGGAGCGCTCCACTTT
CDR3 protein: CASSTGGGALHF

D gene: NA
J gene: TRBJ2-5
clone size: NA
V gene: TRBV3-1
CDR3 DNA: TGTGCCAGCAGCCAAGACGGGATTGAGGAGACCCAGTACTTC
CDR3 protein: CASSQDGIEETQYF

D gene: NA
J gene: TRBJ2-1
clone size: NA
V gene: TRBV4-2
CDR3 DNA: TGTGCCAGCAGCCAAGGCCTAAGCTTCGAGCAGTTCTTC
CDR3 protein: CASSQGLSFEQFF

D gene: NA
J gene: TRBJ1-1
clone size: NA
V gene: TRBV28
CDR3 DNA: TGTGCCAGCAGCCTTCAAACTGAAGCTTTCTTT
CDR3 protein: CASSLQTEAFF

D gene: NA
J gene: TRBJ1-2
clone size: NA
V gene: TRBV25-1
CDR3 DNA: TGTGCCAGCAGTCATTCAAATGGCTACACCTTC
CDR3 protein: CASSHSNGYTF

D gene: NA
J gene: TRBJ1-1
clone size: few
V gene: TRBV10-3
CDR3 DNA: TGTGCCATCAGTGAGTCAGGGAGGAGGTCTGAAGCTTTCTTT
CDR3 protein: CAISESGRRSEAFF

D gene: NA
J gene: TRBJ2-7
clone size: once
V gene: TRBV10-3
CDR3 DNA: TGTGCCATCAGACAAACCTACGAGCAGTACTTC
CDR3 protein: CAIRQTYEQYF

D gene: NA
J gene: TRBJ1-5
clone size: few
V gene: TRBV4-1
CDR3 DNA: TGCGCCAGCAGCCAAGTCCCCTCGAGTCAGAGCAATCAGCCCCAGCATTTT
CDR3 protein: CASSQVPSSQSNQPQHF

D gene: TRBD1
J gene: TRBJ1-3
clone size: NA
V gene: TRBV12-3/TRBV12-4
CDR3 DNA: TGTGCCAGCAGGCAGGGGGGCTCTGGAAACACCATATATTTT
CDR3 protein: CASRQGGSGNTIYF

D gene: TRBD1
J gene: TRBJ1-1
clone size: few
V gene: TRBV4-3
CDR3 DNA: TGCGCCAGCAGCCAGATGGGGACAGGGGCGATGAACACTGAAGCTTTCTTT
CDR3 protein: CASSQMGTGAMNTEAFF

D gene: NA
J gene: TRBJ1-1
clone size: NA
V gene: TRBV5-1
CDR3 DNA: TGCGCCAGCAGCTTGGACAGCGAAGCTTTCTTT
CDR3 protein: CASSLDSEAFF

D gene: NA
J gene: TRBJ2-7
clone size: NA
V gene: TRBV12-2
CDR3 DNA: TGTGCAAGTCGCTTAGACCGAACCCCGGCCTACGAGCAGTACTTC
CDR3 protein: CASRLDRTPAYEQYF

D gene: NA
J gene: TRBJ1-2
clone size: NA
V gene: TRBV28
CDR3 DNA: TGTGCCAGCAAACCGGGGGGGTATGGCTACACCTTC
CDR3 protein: CASKPGGYGYTF

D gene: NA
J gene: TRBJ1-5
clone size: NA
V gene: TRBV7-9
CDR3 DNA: TGTGCCAGCAGCCTAGAATCAGGGCCCGGGTGGCCCCAGCATTTT
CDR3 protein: CASSLESGPGWPQHF

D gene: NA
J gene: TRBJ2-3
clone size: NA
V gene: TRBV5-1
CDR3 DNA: TGCGCCAGCAGCTCTCAGGGGCCCAGTTCCCCAGATACGCAGTATTTT
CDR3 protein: CASSSQGPSSPDTQYF

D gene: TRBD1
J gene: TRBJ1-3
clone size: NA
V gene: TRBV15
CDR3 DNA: TGTGCCACCAGCTTTGGGACAGACTCTGGAAACACCATATATTTT
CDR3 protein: CATSFGTDSGNTIYF

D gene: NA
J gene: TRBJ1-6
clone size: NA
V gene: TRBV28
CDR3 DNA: TGTGCCAGCAGTTCGACAGCTCCATATAATTCACCCCTCCACTTT
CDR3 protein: CASSSTAPYNSPLHF

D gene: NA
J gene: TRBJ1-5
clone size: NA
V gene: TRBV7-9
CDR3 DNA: TGTGCCAGCAGCTTATCAGGGCCCGGGAATCAGCCCCAGCATTTT
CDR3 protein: CASSLSGPGNQPQHF

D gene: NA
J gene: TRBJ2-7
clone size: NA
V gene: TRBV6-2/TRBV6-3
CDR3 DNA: TGTGCCAGCAGTTACATCGGGAGCTCCTACGAGCAGTACTTC
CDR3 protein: CASSYIGSSYEQYF

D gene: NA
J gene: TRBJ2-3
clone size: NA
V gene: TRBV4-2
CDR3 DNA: TGTGCCAGCAGCCAAGATGATGTCAGAGGGGTCTGGTATTTT
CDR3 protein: CASSQDDVRGVWYF

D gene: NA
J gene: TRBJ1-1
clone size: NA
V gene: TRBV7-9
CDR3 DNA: TGTGCCAGCAGCTTAGAAGGAACAAATGAAGCTTTCTTT
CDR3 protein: CASSLEGTNEAFF

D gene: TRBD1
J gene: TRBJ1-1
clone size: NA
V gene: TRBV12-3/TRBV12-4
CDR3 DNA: TGTGCCAACGGGGGACAGGATAACACTGAAGCTTTCTTT
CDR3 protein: CANGGQDNTEAFF